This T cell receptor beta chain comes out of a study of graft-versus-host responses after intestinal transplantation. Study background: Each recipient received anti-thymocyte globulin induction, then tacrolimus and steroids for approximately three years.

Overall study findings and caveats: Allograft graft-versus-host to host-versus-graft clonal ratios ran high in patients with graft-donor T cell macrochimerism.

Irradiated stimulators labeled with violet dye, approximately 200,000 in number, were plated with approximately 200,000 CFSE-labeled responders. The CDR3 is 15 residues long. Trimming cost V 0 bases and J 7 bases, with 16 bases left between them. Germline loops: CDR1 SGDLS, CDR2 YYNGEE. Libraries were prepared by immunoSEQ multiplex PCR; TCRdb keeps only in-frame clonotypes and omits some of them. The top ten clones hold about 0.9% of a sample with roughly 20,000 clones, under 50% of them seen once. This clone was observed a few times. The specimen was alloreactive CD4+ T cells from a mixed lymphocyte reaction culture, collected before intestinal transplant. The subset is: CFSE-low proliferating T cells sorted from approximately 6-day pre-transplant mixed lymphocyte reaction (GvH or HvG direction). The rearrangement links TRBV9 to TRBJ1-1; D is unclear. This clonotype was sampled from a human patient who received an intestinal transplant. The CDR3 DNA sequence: TGTGCCAGCAGCGTAGTTGGTGACTGGTTTGATGAAGCTTTCTTT. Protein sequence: CASSVVGDWFDEAFF.